This TCR beta chain originates from a study of blood T cell repertoires in COVID-19 (dated by TCRdb to the early 2020s). Context from the whole study: The collaborator samples originated in the United States, Italy and Spain and spanned the acute and convalescent phases of COVID-19. The prospective study material was composed of cDNA or gDNA derived from T cells, B-cell-depleted T cells, or PBMCs. The dataset comprised deeply sampled blood TCRbeta repertoires from subjects exposed to, actively infected with, or recovered from COVID-19. The repertoires were made available in a free public database intended to serve as a resource for research on the immune response to SARS-CoV-2. The samples were drawn from the first 160 participants of the ongoing ImmuneRACE study and from some 1,300 subjects provided by 6 global collaborators. A de-identified subject ID, COVID-19 status, age in years and sex were almost always included in the sample metadata. Where available, HLA class I and class II types were obtained from metadata supplied by the sample provider rather than from assay-based typing.

TCRbeta CDR3 regions were amplified from genomic DNA using the immunoSEQ Assay, a bias-controlled multiplex PCR. As for the authors' bioinformatics: Nucleated cell counts per sample were estimated from amplification of reference gene primers within the assay. To quantify the absolute abundance of each unique TCRbeta CDR3 rearrangement, sequence reads were collapsed and filtered. For each sample, productive Simpson clonality was calculated as the square root of Simpson's diversity index across productive rearrangements. The table comes from immuneACCESS by way of TCRdb, which keeps in-frame sequences with V and J called. Part of the clones is missing from these tables; in studies checked, under half for an unresolved V gene and the rest for unknown reasons. D and trimming come from the DNA, and the V and J calls and clone size come from that table. The sample table holds around 140,000 clones, of which 77% were seen once. The ten largest account for roughly 9% of the sample.

Whole blood was collected in K2EDTA tubes by collaborating institutions according to the institutions' own protocols. For TCRbeta analysis, collaborators shipped samples as frozen whole blood, isolated PBMCs, or DNA extracted from either of those sample types. Remarks on this clone: Its antigen is still unknown. Per-base qualities were not stored, and no clone one base away is much larger.

Broad study findings and their caveats: The quantity of clinical and demographic metadata differed by source and by participant and was supplied without curation.

Taken from cysteine to phenylalanine, the CDR3 has 16 residues. Only the CDR3 DNA stays, 48 bases, in frame from base 1. V trim: 4 bases; J trim: 6 bases; unmatched bases: 12. The germline V gene provides CDR1 LGHNA and CDR2 YSLEER. The sequence was collected from a woman aged 45-65 years with active or convalescent COVID-19. Material for sequencing was peripheral blood. The rearranged segments are TRBV4-3 and TRBJ2-5; TRBD2 agrees with 9 junctional bases. The CDR3 region has the sequence CASSPGRSSGEKTQYF. The bases read TGCGCCAGCAGCCCGGGGCGGTCTAGCGGGGAAAAGACCCAGTACTTC.